The clone carrying this T cell receptor (beta chain) was picked up a small number of times. The antigen is not known. The data derive from a study of CD8 T cells in ankylosing spondylitis. TCRdb independently ran MiXCR on the 5' RACE reads; one entry per CDR3 protein. Among 450,000 or so distinct CDR3 sequences listed, approximately 26% were seen once. Overall study results and limits: Enrichment of disease-linked clones was reportedly significant in matched ankylosing spondylitis synovial fluid. A motif in TCR beta, a set of 8 or 9 highly homologous variants, appeared characteristic of ankylosing spondylitis blood.

Sample: blood, either unsorted or a sorted T cell fraction (not recorded which). The sequence came from a male donor with ankylosing spondylitis.

The CDR3 DNA follows: TGTGCCAGCAGCCAAGAGGCGGATACGCAGTATTTT. It encodes CASSQEADTQYF. The chain couples TRBV3-1 to TRBJ2-3, with no clear D. The CDR3 length is 12 residues. V lost 0 bases and J 6 bases, leaving 4 bases between the germline ends. Germline V CDR1 and CDR2: LGHDT, YNNKEL (reference sequence).